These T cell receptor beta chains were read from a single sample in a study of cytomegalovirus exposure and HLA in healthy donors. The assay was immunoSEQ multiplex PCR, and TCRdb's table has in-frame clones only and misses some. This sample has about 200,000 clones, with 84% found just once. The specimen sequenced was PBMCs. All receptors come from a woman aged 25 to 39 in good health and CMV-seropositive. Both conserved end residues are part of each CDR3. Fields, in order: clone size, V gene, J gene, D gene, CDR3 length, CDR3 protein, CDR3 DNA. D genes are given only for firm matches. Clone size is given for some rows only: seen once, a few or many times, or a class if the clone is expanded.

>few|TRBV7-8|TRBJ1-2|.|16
CASSLHAGRANYGYTF
TGTGCCAGCAGCTTACATGCCGGGAGAGCTAACTATGGCTACACCTTC
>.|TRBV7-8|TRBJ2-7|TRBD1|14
CASSHGQGAREQYF
TGTGCCAGCAGCCACGGACAGGGGGCGCGAGAGCAGTACTTC
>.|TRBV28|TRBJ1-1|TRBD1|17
CASSPESRDRGRTEAFF
TGTGCCAGCAGTCCCGAAAGCCGGGACAGGGGGAGAACTGAAGCTTTCTTT
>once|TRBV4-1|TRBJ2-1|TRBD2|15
CASSQDASGYNEQFF
TGCGCCAGCAGCCAAGACGCTAGCGGTTACAATGAGCAGTTCTTC
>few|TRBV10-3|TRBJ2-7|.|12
CAISPTTVEQYF
TGTGCCATCAGTCCGACTACCGTCGAGCAGTACTTC
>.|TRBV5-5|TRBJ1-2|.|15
CASTPSWSSNYGYTF
TGTGCCAGCACCCCCTCGTGGAGCTCAAACTATGGCTACACCTTC
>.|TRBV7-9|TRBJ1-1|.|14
CASSLDSINTEAFF
TGTGCCAGCAGCTTAGACAGTATCAACACTGAAGCTTTCTTT
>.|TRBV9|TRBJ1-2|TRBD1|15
CASSVRQGGNYGYTF
TGTGCCAGCAGCGTTCGACAGGGGGGTAACTATGGCTACACCTTC
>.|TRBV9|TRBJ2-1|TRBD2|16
CASSVGIRGRAAEQFF
TGTGCCAGCAGCGTAGGTATCCGCGGGAGGGCCGCTGAGCAGTTCTTC
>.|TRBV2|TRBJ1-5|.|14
CASNNGGGNQPQHF
TGTGCCAGCAACAATGGAGGGGGCAATCAGCCCCAGCATTTT
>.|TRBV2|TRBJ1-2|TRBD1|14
CASSGSGQGTGYTF
TGTGCCAGCAGTGGATCGGGACAGGGGACTGGCTACACCTTC
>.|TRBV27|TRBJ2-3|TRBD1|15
CASSPGQGRPDTQYF
TGTGCCAGCAGCCCGGGACAGGGGCGCCCAGATACGCAGTATTTT
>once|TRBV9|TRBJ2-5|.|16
CASSVVGPSGRETQYF
TGTGCCAGCAGCGTAGTTGGCCCCTCTGGGAGGGAGACCCAGTACTTC
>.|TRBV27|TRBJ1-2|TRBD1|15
CASSPLGDRNYGYTF
TGTGCCAGCAGTCCTCTGGGGGACAGAAACTATGGCTACACCTTC
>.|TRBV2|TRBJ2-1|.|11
CASSRMEEQFF
TGTGCCAGCAGTAGGATGGAGGAGCAGTTCTTC
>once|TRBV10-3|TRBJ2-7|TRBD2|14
CAISQLAGGYEQYF
TGTGCCATCAGTCAACTAGCGGGAGGGTATGAGCAGTACTTC
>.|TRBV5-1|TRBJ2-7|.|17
CASSLAPGPTGYYEQYF
TGCGCCAGCAGCTTGGCCCCAGGCCCGACAGGCTACTACGAGCAGTACTTC
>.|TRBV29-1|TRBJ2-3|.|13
CSVAQQGTDTQYF
TGCAGCGTGGCACAACAGGGAACAGATACGCAGTATTTT
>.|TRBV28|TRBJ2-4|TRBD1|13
CASRQGARNIQYF
TGTGCCAGCAGACAGGGGGCGAGAAACATTCAGTACTTC
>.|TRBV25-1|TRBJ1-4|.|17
CASSEIAARGTNEKLFF
TGTGCCAGCAGTGAAATAGCCGCGCGGGGGACTAATGAAAAACTGTTTTTT
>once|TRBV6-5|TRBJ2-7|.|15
CASSPAQDSNNEQYF
TGTGCCAGCAGTCCCGCCCAGGACAGTAACAACGAGCAGTACTTC
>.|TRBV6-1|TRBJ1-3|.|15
CALAWGRNTGNTIYF
TGTGCCCTCGCCTGGGGGAGGAACACCGGAAACACCATATATTTT
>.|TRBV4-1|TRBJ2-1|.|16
CASSRPGSSSYNEQFF
TGCGCCAGCAGCCGCCCAGGCTCGAGCTCCTACAATGAGCAGTTCTTC
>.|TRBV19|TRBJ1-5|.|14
CASSIGHRAGPQHF
TGTGCCAGTAGTATCGGCCACCGTGCAGGGCCCCAGCATTTT
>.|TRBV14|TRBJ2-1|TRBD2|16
CASSQFTSGRRGEQFF
TGTGCCAGCAGCCAATTTACTAGCGGGAGAAGAGGTGAGCAGTTCTTC
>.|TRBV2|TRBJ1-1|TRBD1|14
CASSEQGANTEAFF
TGTGCCAGCAGTGAACAGGGGGCAAACACTGAAGCTTTCTTT
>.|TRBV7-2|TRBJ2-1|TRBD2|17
CASSLVFLAGGLNEQFF
TGTGCCAGCAGCTTAGTGTTTTTAGCGGGAGGTCTTAATGAGCAGTTCTTC
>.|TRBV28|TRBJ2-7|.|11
CASIGGTEQYF
TGTGCCAGCATAGGAGGTACCGAGCAGTACTTC
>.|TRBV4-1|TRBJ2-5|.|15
CASSQAGTPPETQYF
TGCGCCAGCAGCCAAGCCGGGACACCGCCCGAGACCCAGTACTTC
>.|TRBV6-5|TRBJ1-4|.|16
CASSYQDISTNEKLFF
TGTGCCAGCAGTTACCAAGACATTTCAACTAATGAAAAACTGTTTTTT
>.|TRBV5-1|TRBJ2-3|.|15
CASSLGGAGTDTQYF
TGCGCCAGCAGCTTGGGAGGAGCAGGCACAGATACGCAGTATTTT
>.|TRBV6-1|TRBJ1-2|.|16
CASSDWSFDLDYGYTF
TGTGCCAGCAGTGACTGGTCATTCGACTTGGACTATGGCTACACCTTC
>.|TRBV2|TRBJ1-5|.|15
CASSGFGGSNQPQHF
TGTGCCAGCAGTGGATTTGGCGGGAGCAATCAGCCCCAGCATTTT
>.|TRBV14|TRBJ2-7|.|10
CASSHPEQYF
TGTGCCAGCAGCCACCCAGAGCAGTACTTC
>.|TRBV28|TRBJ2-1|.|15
CASSSLLKPYNEQFF
TGTGCCAGCAGTTCTTTACTTAAACCTTACAATGAGCAGTTCTTC
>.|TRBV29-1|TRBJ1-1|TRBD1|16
CSVEGARDRWNTEAFF
TGCAGCGTTGAAGGTGCCAGGGACAGGTGGAACACTGAAGCTTTCTTT